This TCR beta chain was captured by sequencing in a study of T cell changes during pregnancy in multiple sclerosis. Data came from immunoSEQ multiplex PCR; TCRdb stores just in-frame clones and leaves some out. The table includes about 50,000 clones, 90% detected once. Specimen: peripheral blood, collected after pregnancy. This TCR derives from a female donor in good health, enrolled as a control in a pregnancy study.

CDR3 amino acids: CASSLMGVLAGAVTGELFF. In DNA form, the CDR3 reads TGTGCCAGCAGTTTAATGGGGGTCCTAGCGGGGGCCGTCACCGGGGAGCTGTTTTTT. The J gene is TRBJ2-2, the V gene TRBV27, with 10 bases matching TRBD2. The CDR3 extends over 19 amino acids. The V segment lost 2 bases and the J segment 4 bases; nucleotides outside the gene matches: 13. Germline lookup yields CDR1 MNHEY and CDR2 SMNVEV (reference sequence).